This T cell receptor beta chain appears in the sequencing data of a study of vaccination effects on CD4 cells after COVID-19. Overall study findings and caveats: Whether induced by infection or by vaccine, clones showed marked clonal contraction late after vaccination.

CD4+ T cells specific for antigen were expanded with viral peptide pools by the ViraFEST assay before sequencing. The culture ran for 10 days before CD4+ T cells were isolated. Vaccine administered to participants consisted of two doses of either BNT162b2 or mRNA-1273. The authors exchanged half the medium for IL-2 medium on days 3 and 7. The repertoire was sequenced with immunoSEQ multiplex PCR; TCRdb's copy has only in-frame clones and lacks some. Of 21,000 or so clones listed, approximately 76% were seen once; the top ten hold about 9.1%. The CDR3 is 13 residues long. Germline loops: CDR1 KGHSH, CDR2 LQKENI. V lost 0 bases and J 1 base, leaving 3 bases between the germline ends. Notes on this clone: No antigen is known for it.

This chain connects TRBV18 to TRBJ1-1; D ambiguous. This clonotype was obtained from a human donor who received a COVID-19 vaccine. This sample comprised CD4+ T cells from PBMCs cultured with HCoV-229E spike peptides, obtained after COVID-19 vaccination. The DNA of the CDR3 is TGTGCCAGCTCACCACCGGCGAACACTGAAGCTTTCTTT. It specifies CASSPPANTEAFF.